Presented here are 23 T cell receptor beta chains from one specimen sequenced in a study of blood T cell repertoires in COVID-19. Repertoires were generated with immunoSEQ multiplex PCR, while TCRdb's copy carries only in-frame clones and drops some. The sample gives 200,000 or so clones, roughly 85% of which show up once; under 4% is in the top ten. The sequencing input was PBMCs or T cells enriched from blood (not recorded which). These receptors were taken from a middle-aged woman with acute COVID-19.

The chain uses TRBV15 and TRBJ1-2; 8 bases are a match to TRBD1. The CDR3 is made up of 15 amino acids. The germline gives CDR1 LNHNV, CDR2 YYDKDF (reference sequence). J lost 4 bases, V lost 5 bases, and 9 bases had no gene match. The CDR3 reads CATSGSTGVPYGYTF. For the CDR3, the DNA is TGTGCCACCAGCGGATCGACAGGGGTTCCCTATGGCTACACCTTC.

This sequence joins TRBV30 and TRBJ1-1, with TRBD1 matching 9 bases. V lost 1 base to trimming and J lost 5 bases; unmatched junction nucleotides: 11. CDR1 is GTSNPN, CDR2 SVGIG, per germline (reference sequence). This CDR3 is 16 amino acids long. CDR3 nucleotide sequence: TGTGCCTGGAGTGCTAGGACAGGGGTAATTAGTACTGAAGCTTTCTTT. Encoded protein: CAWSARTGVISTEAFF.

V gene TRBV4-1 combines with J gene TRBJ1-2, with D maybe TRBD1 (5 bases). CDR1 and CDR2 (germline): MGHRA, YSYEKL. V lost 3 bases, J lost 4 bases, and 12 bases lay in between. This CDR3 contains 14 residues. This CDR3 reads CASSHKDRAYGYTF. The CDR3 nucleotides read TGCGCCAGCAGCCATAAAGACAGAGCCTATGGCTACACCTTC.

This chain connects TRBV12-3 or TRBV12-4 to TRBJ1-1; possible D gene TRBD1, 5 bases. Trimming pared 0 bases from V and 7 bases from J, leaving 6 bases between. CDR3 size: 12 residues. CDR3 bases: TGTGCCAGCAGTTTAGCCAGGGATGAAGCTTTCTTT. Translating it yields CASSLARDEAFF.

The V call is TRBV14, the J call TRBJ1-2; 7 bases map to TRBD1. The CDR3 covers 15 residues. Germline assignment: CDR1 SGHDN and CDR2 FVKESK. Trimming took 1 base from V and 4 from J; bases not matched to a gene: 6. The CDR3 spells CASSQGRRDSYGYTF. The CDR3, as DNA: TGTGCCAGCAGCCAAGGAAGGAGGGACAGCTATGGCTACACCTTC. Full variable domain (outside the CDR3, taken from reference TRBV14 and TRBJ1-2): EAGVTQFPSHSVIEKGQTVTLRCDPISGHDNLYWYRRVMGKEIKFLLHFVKESKQDESGMPNNRFLAERTGGTYSTLKVQPAELEDSGVYFCASSQGRRDSYGYTFGSGTRLTVV.

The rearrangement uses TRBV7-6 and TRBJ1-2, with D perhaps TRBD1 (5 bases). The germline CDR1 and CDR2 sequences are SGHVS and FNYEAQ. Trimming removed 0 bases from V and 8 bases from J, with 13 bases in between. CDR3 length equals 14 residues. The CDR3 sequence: CASSLARGTQGYTF. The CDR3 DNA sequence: TGTGCCAGCAGCTTAGCGCGCGGGACGCAAGGCTACACCTTC.

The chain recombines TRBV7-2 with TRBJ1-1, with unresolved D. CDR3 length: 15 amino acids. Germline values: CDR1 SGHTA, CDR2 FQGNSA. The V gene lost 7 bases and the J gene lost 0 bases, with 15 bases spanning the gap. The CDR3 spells CASKRAQPMNTEAFF. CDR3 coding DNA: TGTGCCAGCAAGCGGGCACAACCTATGAACACTGAAGCTTTCTTT.

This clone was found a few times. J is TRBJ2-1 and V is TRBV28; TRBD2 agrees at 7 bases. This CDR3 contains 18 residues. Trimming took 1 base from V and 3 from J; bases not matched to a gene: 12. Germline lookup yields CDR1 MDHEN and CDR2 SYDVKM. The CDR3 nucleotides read TGTGCCAGCAGTTTATCTCGGCAAGAGCGGGGAGTCTACAATGAGCAGTTCTTC. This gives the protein CASSLSRQERGVYNEQFF.

CDR3 region: CASSLARGHYGYTF. As DNA, the CDR3 is TGCGCCAGCAGCTTGGCCAGGGGGCATTATGGCTACACCTTC. V and J are TRBV5-1 and TRBJ1-2, with 8 bases that match TRBD1. The CDR3 sequence is 14 residues long. CDR1 is SGHRS, CDR2 YFSETQ, per germline. J gave up 5 bases and V 0 bases, and 3 bases lay outside the gene matches.

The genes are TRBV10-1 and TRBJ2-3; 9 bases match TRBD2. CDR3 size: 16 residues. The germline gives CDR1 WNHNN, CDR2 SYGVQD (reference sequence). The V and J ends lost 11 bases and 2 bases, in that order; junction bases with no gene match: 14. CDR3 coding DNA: TGCGCCTCTAAGTCCGCGGGGGGGCAGGTCACAGATACGCAGTATTTT. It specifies CASKSAGGQVTDTQYF.

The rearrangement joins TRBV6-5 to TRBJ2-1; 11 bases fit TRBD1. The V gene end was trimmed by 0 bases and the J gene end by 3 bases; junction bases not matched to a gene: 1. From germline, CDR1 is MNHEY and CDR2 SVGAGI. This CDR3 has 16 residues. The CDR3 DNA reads TGTGCCAGCAGTTACTCAGGGACAGGGGGCTACAATGAGCAGTTCTTC. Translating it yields CASSYSGTGGYNEQFF.

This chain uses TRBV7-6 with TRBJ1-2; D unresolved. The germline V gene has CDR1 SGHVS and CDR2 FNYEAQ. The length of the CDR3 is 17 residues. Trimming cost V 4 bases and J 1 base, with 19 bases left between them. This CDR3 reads CASSSGAYPTVNYGYTF. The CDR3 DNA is TGTGCCAGCAGCTCCGGTGCATATCCTACTGTTAACTATGGCTACACCTTC.

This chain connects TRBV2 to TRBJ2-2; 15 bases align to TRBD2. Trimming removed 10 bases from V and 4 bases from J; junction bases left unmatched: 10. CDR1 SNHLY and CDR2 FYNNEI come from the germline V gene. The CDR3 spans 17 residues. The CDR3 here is CAIRGLAGGQGTGELFF. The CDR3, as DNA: TGTGCCATAAGAGGACTAGCGGGGGGGCAGGGCACCGGGGAGCTGTTTTTT.

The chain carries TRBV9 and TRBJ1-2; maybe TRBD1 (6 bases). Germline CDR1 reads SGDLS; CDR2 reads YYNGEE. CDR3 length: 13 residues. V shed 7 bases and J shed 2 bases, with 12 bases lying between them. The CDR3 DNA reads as TGTGCCAGCGGGGGCACAGCAAACTATGGCTACACCTTC. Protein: CASGGTANYGYTF. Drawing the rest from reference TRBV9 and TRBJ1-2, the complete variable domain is DSGVTQTPKHLITATGQRVTLRCSPRSGDLSVYWYQQSLDQGLQFLIQYYNGEERAKGNILERFSAQQFPDLHSELNLSSLELGDSALYFCASGGTANYGYTFGSGTRLTVV.

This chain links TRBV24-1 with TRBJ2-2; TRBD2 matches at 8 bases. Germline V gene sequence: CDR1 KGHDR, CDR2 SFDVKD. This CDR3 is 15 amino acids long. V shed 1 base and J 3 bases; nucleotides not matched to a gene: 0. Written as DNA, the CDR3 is TGTGCCACCAGTGATTTACTAGCGGACACCGGGGAGCTGTTTTTT. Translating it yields CATSDLLADTGELFF.

Here the CDR3 DNA reads TGCGCCAGCAGCCAGGACTACCCGGCGGCCGGGGAGCTGTTTTTT. Its protein is CASSQDYPAAGELFF. The chain uses TRBV4-1 and TRBJ2-2; D is possibly TRBD2 (6 bases). CDR1 is MGHRA and CDR2 is YSYEKL in the germline V gene. The CDR3 contains 15 residues. V lost 3 bases and J lost 6, with 14 bases in between.

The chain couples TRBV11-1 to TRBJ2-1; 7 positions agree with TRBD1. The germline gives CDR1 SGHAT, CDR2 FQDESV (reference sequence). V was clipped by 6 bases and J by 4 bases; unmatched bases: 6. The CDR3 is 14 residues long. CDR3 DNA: TGTGCCAGCAGACCGGGACAGAAATACAATGAGCAGTTCTTC. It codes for CASRPGQKYNEQFF. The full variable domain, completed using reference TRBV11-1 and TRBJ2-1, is EAEVAQSPRYKITEKSQAVAFWCDPISGHATLYWYRQILGQGPELLVQFQDESVVDDSQLPKDRFSAERLKGVDSTLKIQPAELGDSAMYLCASRPGQKYNEQFFGPGTRLTVL.

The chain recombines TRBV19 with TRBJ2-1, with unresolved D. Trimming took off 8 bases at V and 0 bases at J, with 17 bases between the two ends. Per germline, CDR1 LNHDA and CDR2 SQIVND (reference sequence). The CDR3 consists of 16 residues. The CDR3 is CASGVITTSSYNEQFF. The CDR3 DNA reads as TGTGCCAGTGGAGTAATAACCACCAGCTCCTACAATGAGCAGTTCTTC.

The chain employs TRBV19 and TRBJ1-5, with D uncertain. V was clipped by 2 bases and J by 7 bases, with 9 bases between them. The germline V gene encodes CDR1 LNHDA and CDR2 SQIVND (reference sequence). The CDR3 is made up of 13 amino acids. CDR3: CASSITLGQPQHF. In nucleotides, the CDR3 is TGTGCCAGTAGTATAACCCTAGGACAGCCCCAGCATTTT. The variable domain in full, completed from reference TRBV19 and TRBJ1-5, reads DGGITQSPKYLFRKEGQNVTLSCEQNLNHDAMYWYRQDPGQGLRLIYYSQIVNDFQKGDIAEGYSVSREKKESFPLTVTSAQKNPTAFYLCASSITLGQPQHFGDGTRLSIL.

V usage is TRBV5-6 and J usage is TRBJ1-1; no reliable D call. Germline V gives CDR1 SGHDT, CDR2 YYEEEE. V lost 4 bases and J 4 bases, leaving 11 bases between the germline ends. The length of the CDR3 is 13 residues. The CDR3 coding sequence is TGTGCCAGCAGCGCAGACACCGCCACTGAAGCTTTCTTT. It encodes CASSADTATEAFF.

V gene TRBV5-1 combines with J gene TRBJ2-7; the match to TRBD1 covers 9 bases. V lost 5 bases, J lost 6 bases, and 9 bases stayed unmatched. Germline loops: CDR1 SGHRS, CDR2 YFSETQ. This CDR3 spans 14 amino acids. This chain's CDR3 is CASSPRDRASEQYF. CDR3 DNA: TGCGCCAGCAGTCCCCGGGACAGGGCCAGCGAGCAGTACTTC.

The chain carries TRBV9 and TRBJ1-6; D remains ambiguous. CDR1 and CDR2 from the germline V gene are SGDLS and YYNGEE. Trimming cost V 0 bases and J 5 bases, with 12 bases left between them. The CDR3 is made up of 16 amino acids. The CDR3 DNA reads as TGTGCCAGCAGCGTAGGGTCCTTGGAGGATAATTCACCCCTCCACTTT. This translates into CASSVGSLEDNSPLHF.

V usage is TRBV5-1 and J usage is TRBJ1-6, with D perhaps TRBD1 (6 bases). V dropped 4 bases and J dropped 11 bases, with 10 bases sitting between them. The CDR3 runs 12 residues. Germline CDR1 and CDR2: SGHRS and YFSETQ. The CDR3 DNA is TGCGCCAGCAGCCCGGACAGACCACCCCTCCACTTT. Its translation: CASSPDRPPLHF.